The clone carrying this T cell receptor beta chain was seen just once. Its antigen is as yet unknown. This sample was taken from a study of tumor and adjacent non-tumor tissue in lung cancer. Background on the study: Stage I to III disease affected 10 men and roughly 5 women aged about 31 to 85. Study outcomes and limitations: Tumor repertoires had a smaller top 100 clone share than normal lung. Significantly higher TCR diversity was found in tumor than normal lung. Shorter survival was associated with higher TCR diversity in tumors.

Three rounds of nested PCR, following a modified ARM-PCR protocol, produced the TCRbeta library. TCRdb re-analysed the multiplex PCR reads in MiXCR, keeping a single row per CDR3 protein. The sample contains roughly 200,000 distinct CDR3 sequences, 60% to 75% of which appear only once. The V segment lost 5 bases and the J segment 3 bases; nucleotides outside the gene matches: 11. CDR1 is DFQATT and CDR2 is SNEGSKA in the germline V gene (reference sequence). The CDR3 spans 15 residues. No cell sorting was done before RNA was extracted from the tissue. The chain carries TRBV20-1 and TRBJ2-5, with TRBD2 matching over 8 bases. The specimen sequenced was lung tumor tissue. This sequence was found in a man aged 55 to 70 with non-small cell lung cancer. CDR3 amino acids: CSASPPNGGEETQYF. The CDR3 nucleotides read TGCAGTGCTTCCCCCCCTAACGGGGGGGAAGAGACCCAGTACTTC.